The entry below describes one T cell receptor (beta chain). The antigen it recognizes is unknown. One base away there is no much larger clone; base qualities are not given. Preparation of the library involved multiplex PCR. The data were produced on an Illumina HiSeq 4000. TCR beta libraries were built with iRepertoire HTBI primers and Arm-PCR amplification of CDR3 regions. Before sequencing, the PCR products went through gel purification. The original pipeline was this. Gene usage analysis of CDR3 amino acid clonotypes relied on the 62 TRBV and about 13 TRBJ segments identified across samples. Filtered high-quality paired reads were merged into contigs using COPE and FqMerger. Contigs were aligned with BLAST to IMGT TRBV, TRBD and TRBJ reference genes, and CDR3 was defined per IMGT. Any clonotype with a frequency above 0.1% was counted as a highly expanded clone. Shannon entropy served as the measure of repertoire diversity, while the Gini coefficient captured V-J evenness. Clonotypes shared by more than one individual were considered public. The raw public data were reprocessed by TCRdb itself: fastp quality trimming at Q25, MiXCR clonotype calling, in-frame beta chains only. For every CDR3 protein sequence, its rows merge into one entry that carries the most common genes and DNA. The V and J calls were not made by the authors but by TCRdb's processing. This sample has 200,000 to 250,000 distinct CDR3 sequences in its table, and around 19% of those were observed once. The ten largest account for around 11% of the sample.

In light of the paper, this sample's time point label describes: newly diagnosed GD, antithyroid drugs for less than 3 months. For both TCR sequencing and RNA sequencing, RNA was extracted from PBMCs in TRIzol. The diagnosis of Graves' disease followed American Thyroid Association guidelines. Patients for the study were recruited at an endocrinology department in Xi'an, China. Each patient gave 7 to 9.5 milliliters of peripheral blood, collected in an EDTA anticoagulant tube. Ficoll Paque Plus density gradient separation was used to isolate PBMCs, and no further T cell sorting was done. An Agilent 2100 Bioanalyzer and agarose gel were used to check RNA quality, and a NanoDrop 2000 was used to measure RNA concentration. These data originate in a study of regulatory T cells in long-lasting Graves disease (dated by TCRdb to about 2021). General notes on the study: Patients with newly diagnosed Graves' disease had been on antithyroid drugs for under 3 months. Persistent Graves' disease patients were compared with newly diagnosed Graves' disease patients by peripheral blood TCR sequencing and RNA sequencing. The study was conducted in China and was registered as a clinical trial. A total of roughly 33 samples were covered by TCR sequencing, comprising approximately 13 persistent and around 20 newly diagnosed Graves' disease patients.

Results and caveats for the whole study, not just this receptor: More public clonotypes were shared among persistent patients (under 3,000) than among newly diagnosed patients (under 1,000). The study examined only peripheral blood because the primary lesion, thyroid tissue, could not be accessed. Lower TCR Shannon entropy and fewer highly expanded clones were observed in persistent Graves' disease patients than in newly diagnosed patients, which suggested clonal expansion. Sequencing and analysis were restricted to the TCR beta chain. TRBV28, TRBJ1-2 and TRBJ2-5 were preferentially used in persistent disease, while TRBV20-1 and TRBJ2-1 were favored in newly diagnosed disease. The small sample size was acknowledged by the authors as a limitation that may reduce accuracy.

In the germline V gene (reference sequence), CDR1 corresponds to DFQATT and CDR2 to SNEGSKA. The CDR3 has 16 amino acids, counting the end cysteine and phenylalanine. Only the CDR3 portion is preserved as DNA: 48 bases, with reading frame beginning at the first base. V and J are truncated by 0 bases and 6 bases respectively, leaving an intervening sequence of 20 bases. This sample was shared with a second study, whose subject was T cells in Graves' hyperthyroidism and ophthalmopathy. From the second report: Stable Graves' hyperthyroidism was defined as the absence of progression to ophthalmopathy over 18 months of follow-up. The hyperthyroidism patients were between 18 and 65 years old and newly diagnosed, with a disease duration of less than 2 months. The study excluded patients with uncontrolled infections, other autoimmune diseases, pregnancy or lactation. Diagnoses relied on clinical symptoms, serum thyroxine and TRAb, thyroid ultrasound and orbital computed tomography. The first round of RT-PCR for the TCR CDR3 was performed with the HTBI primer set and the Qiagen OneStep RT-PCR kit. Blood samples also contained most of the expanded thyroid clonotypes (frequency above 0.001), which suggests that blood repertoires may reflect thyroid immune responses. Ophthalmopathy was separated from stable hyperthyroidism by a 13 V-J signature model, with about 86% sensitivity and about 81% specificity obtained in cross-validation and 80%/75% obtained in testing. During validation, the model predicted progression to ophthalmopathy a median of approximately 6 months ahead of onset, with almost 71% sensitivity and roughly 75% specificity. To identify TCR V-J signatures that set the groups apart, the researchers used a discovery cohort of 100 patients, made up of around 42 with Graves' ophthalmopathy and some 58 with stable Graves' hyperthyroidism. Prospective prediction of ophthalmopathy was tested in an independent validation cohort of about 19 hyperthyroidism patients and some 17 patients who later progressed to ophthalmopathy. The approximately 97 discovery patients were randomly divided into training and test sets at a 7:3 ratio. The study also compared thyroid tissue and blood T-cell repertoires from several Graves' hyperthyroidism patients. Following sampling, methimazole starting at 30 mg daily was given to hyperthyroidism patients, and high-dose intravenous methylprednisolone was given to ophthalmopathy patients. The libraries were constructed in a second round of multiplex PCR and then size-selected and purified. Sequencing of the libraries was done on an Illumina HiSeq2000 using paired-end 100 bp reads. Raw data were processed with SOAPnuke, discarding reads with adapters, uncalled bases, mean Phred below 15, or no exact constant-primer or identifier match. High-quality paired reads were merged using COPE v1.2.5, and each unique nucleotide sequence was defined as a clonotype. Clonotypes were aligned to IMGT TRBV, TRBD and TRBJ reference segments using MiTCR v1.1. The analysis included only V-J combinations with a frequency above 0.0001, which together covered around 99% of the repertoires. A TCS score was defined as the ratio of F50 (clonal expansion) to E x V (chaos), with BLOSUM62-based TCRdist applied between CDR3 peptides within each V-J. Welch's t-statistics and random forest reduced several hundred V-J features to fewer than 15, which were used in a naive Bayes classifier (R e1071). Sample size was not statistically predetermined, and blinding of investigators to group allocation was not performed. The paper describes TCR Vbeta CDR3 sequencing of about 140 peripheral blood samples, made up of about 41 ophthalmopathy patients, roughly 80 hyperthyroidism patients and some 17 progressor patients.

In this chain, TRBV20-1 is recombined with TRBJ1-1; no D gene call is confident. The input for sequencing was peripheral blood mononuclear cells (PBMCs), taken at new diagnosis, from a patient treated with antithyroid drugs. The source of this sequence is a woman aged 30 to 39 with Graves disease. Donor details come from another sample of the same person, matched by shared clones. At the DNA level, the sequence is TGCAGTGCTAGAGATCATGGAGCAGGAGGTAACGCTGAAGCTTTCTTT. It translates as CSARDHGAGGNAEAFF.